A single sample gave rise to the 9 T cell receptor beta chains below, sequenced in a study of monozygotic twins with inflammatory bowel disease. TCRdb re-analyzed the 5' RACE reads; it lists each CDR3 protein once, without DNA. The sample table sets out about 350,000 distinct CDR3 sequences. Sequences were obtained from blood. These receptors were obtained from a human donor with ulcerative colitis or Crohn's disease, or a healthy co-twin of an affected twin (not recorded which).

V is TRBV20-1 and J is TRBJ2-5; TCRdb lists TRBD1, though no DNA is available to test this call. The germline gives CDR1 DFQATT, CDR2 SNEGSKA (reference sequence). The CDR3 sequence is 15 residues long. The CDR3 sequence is CSARDQQGPKRPQYF.

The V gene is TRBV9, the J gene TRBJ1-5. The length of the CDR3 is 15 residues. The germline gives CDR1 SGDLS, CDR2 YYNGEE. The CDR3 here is CASSVGGETDQPQHF. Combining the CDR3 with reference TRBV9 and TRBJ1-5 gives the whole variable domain DSGVTQTPKHLITATGQRVTLRCSPRSGDLSVYWYQQSLDQGLQFLIQYYNGEERAKGNILERFSAQQFPDLHSELNLSSLELGDSALYFCASSVGGETDQPQHFGDGTRLSIL.

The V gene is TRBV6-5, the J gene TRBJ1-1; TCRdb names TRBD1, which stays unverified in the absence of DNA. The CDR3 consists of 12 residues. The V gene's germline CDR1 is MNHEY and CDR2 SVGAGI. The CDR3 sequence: CASSRDTREAFF.

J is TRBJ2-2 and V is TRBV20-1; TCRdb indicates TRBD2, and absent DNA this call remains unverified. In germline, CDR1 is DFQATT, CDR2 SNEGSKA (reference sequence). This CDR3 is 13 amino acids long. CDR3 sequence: CSAGTSGTGELFF.

The chain's CDR3 is CASSPHQVNEQFF. This chain connects TRBV28 to TRBJ2-1. The CDR3 contains 13 residues. Germline-derived CDR1 and CDR2 are MDHEN and SYDVKM.

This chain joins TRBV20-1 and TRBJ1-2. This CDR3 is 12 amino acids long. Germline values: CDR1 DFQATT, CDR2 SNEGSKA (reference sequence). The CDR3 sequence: CSARERQKGYTF.

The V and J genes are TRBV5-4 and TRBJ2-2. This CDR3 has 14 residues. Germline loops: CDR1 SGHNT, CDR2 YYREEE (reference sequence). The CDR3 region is CASSFRTSTGELFF.

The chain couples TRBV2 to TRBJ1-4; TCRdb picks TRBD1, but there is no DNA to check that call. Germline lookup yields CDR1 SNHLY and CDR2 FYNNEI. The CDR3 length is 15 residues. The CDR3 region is CASSGAGTGYEKLFF.

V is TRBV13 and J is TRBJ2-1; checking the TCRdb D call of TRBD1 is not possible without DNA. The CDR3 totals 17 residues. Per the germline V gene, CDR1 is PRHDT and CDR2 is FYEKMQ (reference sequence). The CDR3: CASSLGYYRGRFNEQFF.